Shown below are 23 T cell receptor beta chains from a single sample sequenced in a study of T cell responses to AZD1222 COVID-19 vaccine. Using immunoSEQ multiplex PCR, the repertoire was profiled, and TCRdb retains in-frame clones only, with some absent. The table shows some 140,000 clones, with about 88% occurring only once. The source material was peripheral blood, sampled on day 0 of AZD1222 vaccination. These receptors were obtained from an adult in good health.

This clone was seen a single time. This chain links TRBV6-6 with TRBJ1-2; possible D gene TRBD1, 6 bases. The V and J ends lost 8 bases and 7 bases respectively, with 20 bases between them. Germline V lookup: CDR1 MNHNY, CDR2 SVGAGI (reference sequence). This CDR3 is 14 amino acids long. The CDR3 loop is CASGPTGVRAGYTF. The DNA of the CDR3 is TGTGCCAGCGGACCGACAGGCGTCAGGGCTGGCTACACCTTC.

The V call is TRBV19, the J call TRBJ1-5; D is ambiguous. CDR1 and CDR2 from the germline V gene are LNHDA and SQIVND (reference sequence). V was cut by 7 bases and J by 0 bases, with 10 bases left in between. This CDR3 spans 14 amino acids. In DNA, the CDR3 is TGTGCCAGTACGAGCCTTCCTAGCAATCAGCCCCAGCATTTT. This encodes CASTSLPSNQPQHF.

V and J are TRBV5-4 and TRBJ1-2, with D perhaps TRBD1 (5 bases). With 4 bases removed from V and 4 bases from J, the gap between germline ends came to 23 bases. The germline gives CDR1 SGHNT, CDR2 YYREEE (reference sequence). There are 17 residues in the CDR3. CDR3 in DNA: TGTGCCAGCAGCCTTGTTGAGGGGAGTTTCTGGTCCTATGGCTACACCTTC. Amino acid sequence: CASSLVEGSFWSYGYTF.

This clone was detected a few times. V usage is TRBV10-3 and J usage is TRBJ1-2; D might be TRBD1 (6 bases). The germline V gene has CDR1 ENHRY and CDR2 SYGVKD. CDR3 length equals 15 residues. Trimming shortened V by 7 bases and J by 4 bases, and 19 bases separated the two germline ends. The chain's CDR3 is CAITPGARRGYGYTF. The CDR3 DNA is TGTGCCATCACCCCAGGGGCTCGCCGGGGCTATGGCTACACCTTC.

The V gene is TRBV5-5, the J gene TRBJ1-5; possible D gene TRBD1, 5 bases. The CDR3 sequence is 16 residues long. From germline, CDR1 is SGHKS and CDR2 YYEKEE (reference sequence). Deletions cut 4 bases from V and 0 bases from J, with 14 bases between. The CDR3 region is CASSPGATNSNQPQHF. The DNA of the CDR3 is TGTGCCAGCAGCCCCGGGGCCACTAATAGCAATCAGCCCCAGCATTTT.

This chain links TRBV29-1 with TRBJ2-6; D unresolved. This CDR3 has 15 residues. V lost 4 bases, J lost 1 base, and 11 bases lay in between. CDR1 and CDR2 from the germline V gene are SQVTM and ANQGSEA. The CDR3 nucleotides are TGCAGCGTTGTTCTGGGAAGATCTGGGGCCAACGTCCTGACTTTC. Translating it yields CSVVLGRSGANVLTF.

This clone has only one observation. The chain links TRBV20-1 to TRBJ2-7; D remains ambiguous. Per the germline V gene, CDR1 is DFQATT and CDR2 is SNEGSKA (reference sequence). The V gene lost 5 bases and the J gene lost 0 bases, with 5 bases spanning the gap. The CDR3 spans 11 residues. CDR3 sequence reads: CSALSSYEQYF. The CDR3 bases are TGCAGTGCTTTAAGCTCCTACGAGCAGTACTTC.

The V gene is TRBV27, the J gene TRBJ1-5; D ambiguous. Looked up from germline, CDR1 is MNHEY and CDR2 is SMNVEV (reference sequence). V was cut by 8 bases and J by 5 bases, with 13 bases left in between. This CDR3 is built from 13 residues. CDR3: CASSHLPDQPQHF. Written as DNA, the CDR3 is TGTGCCAGCTCGCACCTCCCGGATCAGCCCCAGCATTTT.

The chain recombines TRBV11-2 with TRBJ2-7; 9 nucleotides match TRBD2. This CDR3 has 15 amino acids. The V gene's germline CDR1 is SGHAT and CDR2 FQNNGV. V trimming: 5 bases; J trimming: 4 bases; junction bases outside the gene matches: 9. The CDR3: CASSLSGGPPYEQYF. The CDR3 DNA follows: TGTGCCAGCAGCCTCAGCGGGGGGCCCCCATACGAGCAGTACTTC.

This chain connects TRBV5-4 to TRBJ2-7; D may be TRBD1 (6 bases). CDR1 and CDR2 from the germline V gene are SGHNT and YYREEE (reference sequence). The CDR3 covers 15 residues. V was pared by 4 bases and J by 3 bases, with 17 bases between. The CDR3 reads CASSPRGKGNYEQYF. The DNA for the CDR3 is TGTGCCAGCAGCCCGAGGGGGAAGGGGAACTACGAGCAGTACTTC.

The chain couples TRBV4-1 to TRBJ1-6; TRBD1 is a possible D gene (6 bases). Germline-derived CDR1 and CDR2 are MGHRA and YSYEKL. Trimming pared 4 bases from V and 9 bases from J, leaving 13 bases between. This CDR3 spans 14 amino acids. CDR3 sequence reads: CASSPRQELSPLHF. In DNA form, the CDR3 reads TGCGCCAGCAGCCCGAGACAGGAGCTTTCACCCCTCCACTTT.

The chain links TRBV4-3 to TRBJ1-2, with D unclear. The CDR3 contains 13 residues. V gave up 1 base and J gave up 1 base, with 4 bases separating them. The germline gives CDR1 LGHNA, CDR2 YSLEER. The CDR3 DNA is TGCGCCAGCAGCCAAGGGGTTAACTATGGCTACACCTTC. Translation: CASSQGVNYGYTF.

This rearrangement joins TRBV2 to TRBJ2-5; D may correspond to TRBD1 or TRBD2 (7 bases each). The CDR3 covers 15 residues. The V gene's germline CDR1 is SNHLY and CDR2 FYNNEI. With 5 bases removed from V and 4 bases from J, the gap between germline ends came to 17 bases. CDR3 nucleotide sequence: TGTGCCAGCAGTATCAGGGAGGGACAGCGAGAGACCCAGTACTTC. Translation: CASSIREGQRETQYF. The full variable domain, rest sourced from reference TRBV2 and TRBJ2-5, is EPEVTQTPSHQVTQMGQEVILRCVPISNHLYFYWYRQILGQKVEFLVSFYNNEISEKSEIFDDQFSVERPDGSNFTLKIRSTKLEDSAMYFCASSIREGQRETQYFGPGTRLLVL.

The rearrangement joins TRBV7-2 to TRBJ2-3, with D perhaps assigned TRBD1 or TRBD2 (5 bases each). This CDR3 comprises 17 residues. Germline CDR1 is SGHTA and CDR2 is FQGNSA. The ends were cut back, 0 bases at V and 0 bases at J, with 13 bases in the middle. The CDR3 region has the DNA TGTGCCAGCAGCTTAGCGGCAGGGACCCCTAGCACAGATACGCAGTATTTT. It specifies CASSLAAGTPSTDTQYF.

This sequence joins TRBV5-1 and TRBJ1-4; 10 positions agree with TRBD1. V was pared by 4 bases and J by 3 bases, with 6 bases of the junction left unmatched. CDR1 and CDR2 from the germline V gene are SGHRS and YFSETQ. CDR3 length equals 16 residues. The CDR3 loop reads CASSIGTGAANEKLFF. DNA of the CDR3: TGCGCCAGCAGCATAGGGACAGGGGCAGCTAATGAAAAACTGTTTTTT.

The genes are TRBV4-3 and TRBJ1-2; D remains unclear. Trimming cost V 1 base and J 1 base, with 7 bases left between them. The CDR3 sequence is 14 residues long. Germline lookup yields CDR1 LGHNA and CDR2 YSLEER. CDR3 sequence: CASSQGVDNYGYTF. CDR3 sequence (DNA): TGCGCCAGCAGCCAAGGGGTAGATAACTATGGCTACACCTTC.

V usage is TRBV6-5 and J usage is TRBJ2-2; D unclear. Germline V gene data show CDR1 as MNHEY and CDR2 as SVGAGI. The CDR3 length is 13 residues. The V and J ends lost 8 bases and 0 bases respectively, with 7 bases between them. The CDR3 DNA is TGTGCCAGCCGCGAGACGAACACCGGGGAGCTGTTTTTT. It specifies CASRETNTGELFF.

The chain recombines TRBV27 with TRBJ2-7, with 8 bases lining up with TRBD1. In germline, CDR1 is MNHEY, CDR2 SMNVEV (reference sequence). The CDR3 covers 15 residues. Germline trimming cut 0 bases from V and 3 bases from J; bases unmatched to any gene: 4. The CDR3 is CASSLSWTGYYEQYF. The CDR3 region has the DNA TGTGCCAGCAGTTTATCTTGGACAGGGTACTACGAGCAGTACTTC.

V gene TRBV19 combines with J gene TRBJ1-1, with D tentatively TRBD1 (5 bases). The CDR3 totals 12 residues. V lost 3 bases to trimming and J lost 8 bases, with 10 bases between them. Looked up from germline, CDR1 is LNHDA and CDR2 is SQIVND (reference sequence). The CDR3 reads CASSMPGTEAFF. The CDR3 DNA is TGTGCCAGTAGTATGCCCGGGACCGAAGCTTTCTTT.

This clone has only a few counts. The chain links TRBV6-5 to TRBJ1-4; tentatively, D is TRBD1 (5 bases). V lost 5 bases, J lost 3 bases, and 10 bases lay in between. CDR1 MNHEY and CDR2 SVGAGI come from the germline V gene. This CDR3 has 14 amino acids. CDR3 residues: CASSPGLANEKLFF. The CDR3 DNA is TGTGCCAGCAGTCCAGGGTTGGCTAATGAAAAACTGTTTTTT.

The chain carries TRBV18 and TRBJ2-2; D call uncertain. The CDR3 is 16 residues long. Trimming shortened V by 1 base and J by 6 bases, and 15 bases separated the two germline ends. Germline CDR1 reads KGHSH; CDR2 reads LQKENI. The chain's CDR3 is CASSPQESWRSGELFF. CDR3 sequence (DNA): TGTGCCAGCTCACCACAGGAAAGCTGGCGTTCCGGGGAGCTGTTTTTT.

V and J are TRBV2 and TRBJ1-2; tentative D call: TRBD1 (6 bases). The CDR3 contains 16 residues. V was pared by 0 bases and J by 1 base, with 12 bases between. Germline CDR1 SNHLY, CDR2 FYNNEI. The CDR3 spells CASSEARGAFNYGYTF. In nucleotides, the CDR3 is TGTGCCAGCAGTGAAGCGCGGGGGGCTTTTAACTATGGCTACACCTTC.

The rearrangement uses TRBV7-3 and TRBJ2-3; 7 nucleotides align to TRBD2. CDR1 is SGHTA, CDR2 FQGTGA, per germline. V was clipped by 1 base and J by 3 bases; unmatched bases: 1. The CDR3 sequence is 14 residues long. The CDR3 is CASSLMGGTDTQYF. As DNA, the CDR3 is TGTGCCAGCAGCTTAATGGGGGGGACAGATACGCAGTATTTT.